What follows is one TCR beta chain and its context. Its specificity is not known. This sample was included in a study of chemoradiotherapy in HPV16-positive cancers. Some clones are missing from TCRdb's copy, which holds only in-frame ones; the method was immunoSEQ multiplex PCR. Altogether 20,000 or so clones are present, approximately 84% being singletons, with the ten largest covering 3.5% to 6%. The CDR3 has 13 amino acids. Looked up from germline, CDR1 is MNHEY and CDR2 is SMNVEV (reference sequence). The V and J ends lost 3 bases and 7 bases, in that order; junction bases with no gene match: 6. Regarding the study as a whole: During treatment, candidate HPV-specific clones and E7-related motifs expanded in tumor. HPV-responsive T-cell expansion during chemoradiotherapy was linked to improved recurrence-free survival in HPV16-positive patients. Functional assays defining HPV-specific T cells used only a couple of HPV16-positive patients.

The material sequenced was blood, taken from a patient who underwent chemoradiotherapy. The clonotype comes from a human donor with HPV-associated anogenital cancer. The genes are TRBV27 and TRBJ2-7, with 7 bases that match TRBD2. The DNA for the CDR3 is TGTGCCAGCAGTTTCAGCGGGGCCTGGGAGCAGTACTTC. Translation gives CASSFSGAWEQYF.